The 21 T cell receptor beta chains given below trace back to one sample, sequenced in a study of CD8 T cells in ankylosing spondylitis. TCRdb called the 5' RACE reads again in MiXCR, with one record for every CDR3 protein. The data show a few hundred thousand distinct CDR3 sequences, 18% seen once. Sequences were obtained from blood, either unsorted or a sorted T cell fraction (not recorded which). The receptors were gathered from a male donor with ankylosing spondylitis or in good health (not recorded which).

The chain employs TRBV29-1 and TRBJ2-1, with 9 bases that match TRBD2. The CDR3 sequence is 13 residues long. The ends lost 5 bases at V and 9 bases at J; junction bases unmatched: 8. Germline values: CDR1 SQVTM, CDR2 ANQGSEA. CDR3 coding DNA: TGCAGCGTTCCCAGCGGGAGGCTTGGTGAGCAGTTCTTC. Its protein product is CSVPSGRLGEQFF.

V usage is TRBV5-4 and J usage is TRBJ2-5; D tentatively reads TRBD1 or TRBD2 (5 bases each). Germline V gene lookup returns CDR1 SGHNT and CDR2 YYREEE (reference sequence). Trimming shortened V by 0 bases and J by 3 bases, and 12 bases separated the two germline ends. The CDR3 is made up of 15 amino acids. CDR3 amino acids: CASSLALLGEETQYF. CDR3 DNA sequence: TGTGCCAGCAGCTTGGCCCTCCTGGGGGAAGAGACCCAGTACTTC.

This chain connects TRBV7-9 to TRBJ2-7; TRBD1 agrees at 11 bases. Unmatched junction bases numbered 12, after V lost 5 bases and J lost 3 bases. The CDR3 consists of 17 residues. Germline lookup yields CDR1 SEHNR and CDR2 FQNEAQ (reference sequence). This CDR3 is CASSQFPGQGEGYEQYF. The DNA of the CDR3 is TGTGCCAGCAGCCAGTTCCCGGGACAGGGGGAGGGCTACGAGCAGTACTTC.

This clonotype was recorded a few times. The chain links TRBV20-1 to TRBJ1-4; D may be TRBD1 (5 bases). Trimming cost V 5 bases and J 5 bases, with 12 bases left between them. The CDR3 runs 13 residues. CDR1 and CDR2 from the germline V gene are DFQATT and SNEGSKA (reference sequence). CDR3 nucleotides: TGCAGTGCTCGACAGCGCCTGAATGAAAAACTGTTTTTT. Protein: CSARQRLNEKLFF.

The sample holds many counts of this clonotype. The chain has TRBV15 and TRBJ2-1; TRBD2 aligns across 7 bases. V was pared by 3 bases and J by 3 bases, with 2 bases of the junction left unmatched. The CDR3 loop spans 14 amino acids. Germline CDR1 LNHNV, CDR2 YYDKDF (reference sequence). The CDR3: CATSRGGDYNEQFF. CDR3 bases: TGTGCCACCAGCAGGGGAGGGGACTACAATGAGCAGTTCTTC.

This chain links TRBV4-2 with TRBJ2-1, with D perhaps TRBD2 (6 bases). V dropped 3 bases and J dropped 10 bases, with 16 bases sitting between them. Germline V CDR1 and CDR2: LGHNA, YNFKEQ. This CDR3 spans 14 amino acids. Written as DNA, the CDR3 is TGTGCCAGCAGCCAGGGTTCAAGCGGGCCAGAGCAGTTCTTC. Protein sequence: CASSQGSSGPEQFF.

This chain connects TRBV20-1 to TRBJ2-7, with D unresolved. The CDR3 is made up of 15 amino acids. Trimming left V 1 base short and J 2 bases short, with 15 bases between. Germline CDR1 and CDR2: DFQATT and SNEGSKA (reference sequence). CDR3 nucleotide sequence: TGCAGTGCTAGAGCCCGGTCCCAAGAACCCTACGAGCAGTACTTC. Its translation: CSARARSQEPYEQYF.

This clonotype came up once. The CDR3 protein is CASSASAGNTEAFF. The CDR3 DNA is TGTGCCAGCAGTGCCTCAGCGGGGAACACTGAAGCTTTCTTT. The chain carries TRBV6-1 and TRBJ1-1; D not certain. Trimming shortened V by 4 bases and J by 1 base, and 10 bases separated the two germline ends. This CDR3 region has 14 residues. Germline CDR1 is MNHNS and CDR2 is SASEGT.

The chain employs TRBV6-5 and TRBJ1-1; D perhaps matches TRBD1 (6 bases). The V end lost 4 bases, the J end lost 1 base, and 13 bases lay between the germline ends. CDR3 length: 15 amino acids. Germline V gene lookup returns CDR1 MNHEY and CDR2 SVGAGI. The CDR3 reads CASSSPGHSNTEAFF. The CDR3 nucleotides are TGTGCCAGCAGTTCCCCGGGACACTCGAACACTGAAGCTTTCTTT.

In its sample, this clonotype was seen many times. The chain uses TRBV5-6 and TRBJ2-7; D perhaps matches TRBD1 (6 bases). Between the trimmed V and J ends, which lost 1 base and 5 bases, there was a span of 19 bases. Germline-derived CDR1 and CDR2 are SGHDT and YYEEEE. The length of the CDR3 is 16 residues. The CDR3 spells CASSLLRDKLLHEQYF. DNA of the CDR3: TGTGCCAGCAGCTTGTTAAGGGACAAACTACTCCACGAGCAGTACTTC.

This clonotype occurred a few times. The rearrangement links TRBV14 to TRBJ2-5; 7 bases agree with TRBD1. Germline CDR1 SGHDN, CDR2 FVKESK. The CDR3 sequence is 13 residues long. With V trimmed by 3 bases and J by 2 bases, 0 bases remained unmatched. The CDR3 sequence: CASSQTGQETQYF. DNA for the CDR3: TGTGCCAGCAGCCAGACAGGGCAAGAGACCCAGTACTTC.

V is TRBV27 and J is TRBJ2-1; 7 bases align to TRBD2. V was pared by 3 bases and J by 2 bases, with 4 bases of the junction left unmatched. CDR3 length: 15 residues. Germline-derived CDR1 and CDR2 are MNHEY and SMNVEV (reference sequence). This CDR3 is CASSLLAETYNEQFF. CDR3 nucleotide sequence: TGTGCCAGCAGTTTGCTAGCGGAGACCTACAATGAGCAGTTCTTC.

This clonotype was counted between two and nine times. This chain connects TRBV29-1 to TRBJ2-5; the match to TRBD1 covers 7 bases. Germline CDR1 is SQVTM and CDR2 is ANQGSEA. The CDR3 contains 11 residues. J was trimmed by 3 bases and V by 8 bases; bases with no gene match: 3. CDR3 in DNA: TGCAGCCCCGGGACAGAAGAGACCCAGTACTTC. This sequence encodes CSPGTEETQYF.

Ten or more counts support this clonotype. This chain joins TRBV3-1 and TRBJ2-1; D not certain. The CDR3 is 15 residues long. V gave up 0 bases and J gave up 0 bases, with 6 bases separating them. Germline V gene lookup returns CDR1 LGHDT and CDR2 YNNKEL (reference sequence). The CDR3 sequence is CASSQEGSSYNEQFF. The DNA of the CDR3 is TGTGCCAGCAGCCAAGAGGGTAGCTCCTACAATGAGCAGTTCTTC.

This clonotype was seen only a few times. The chain employs TRBV6-2 or TRBV6-3 and TRBJ2-1; 8 bases fit TRBD2. CDR3 length equals 15 residues. Per the germline V gene, CDR1 is MNHEY and CDR2 is SVGEGT. After removal of 10 bases from V and 7 bases from J, the junction contained 15 bases not matched to a gene. The CDR3 bases are TGTGCCACCTCGCGGGGGGCGGGAGCGGCTAATGAGCAGTTCTTC. Its protein product is CATSRGAGAANEQFF.

The chain links TRBV4-1 to TRBJ1-1, with 7 positions matching TRBD1. The germline V gene has CDR1 MGHRA and CDR2 YSYEKL. The CDR3 has 12 residues. J was trimmed by 10 bases and V by 1 base; bases with no gene match: 3. CDR3 coding DNA: TGCGCCAGCAGCCAAGGACAGGGCGGAGCTTTCTTT. Translating it yields CASSQGQGGAFF.

This sequence joins TRBV7-2 and TRBJ2-1; D unresolved. The CDR3 covers 13 residues. Germline assignment: CDR1 SGHTA and CDR2 FQGNSA. Trimming removed 5 bases at V and 8 bases at J, with 13 bases between. CDR3 region: CASSPLRIDEQFF. DNA of the CDR3: TGTGCCAGCAGCCCCTTGAGAATCGATGAGCAGTTCTTC.

In this sample, this clonotype turned up a few times. V and J are TRBV18 and TRBJ1-2; 8 bases fit TRBD1. V lost 3 bases to trimming and J lost 6 bases; unmatched junction nucleotides: 9. CDR3 length: 15 amino acids. Looked up from germline, CDR1 is KGHSH and CDR2 is LQKENI. CDR3 sequence: CASSPIATGADGYTF. The CDR3 DNA is TGTGCCAGCTCACCTATCGCGACAGGGGCTGATGGCTACACCTTC.

This clonotype was seen a few times. The CDR3 DNA sequence: TGTGCCAGCAGTTCTATATTCTCGGGACTCAGCTCCTACGAGCAGTACTTC. This gives the protein CASSSIFSGLSSYEQYF. The genes are TRBV28 and TRBJ2-7; D is perhaps TRBD2 (6 bases). Germline V CDR1 and CDR2: MDHEN, SYDVKM. V gave up 4 bases and J gave up 0 bases, with 19 bases separating them. The CDR3 is 17 residues long.

This chain connects TRBV4-3 to TRBJ2-3; TRBD1 or TRBD2 may be the D gene (5 bases each). Between the trimmed V and J ends, which lost 0 bases and 4 bases, there was a span of 14 bases. The CDR3 extends over 16 amino acids. CDR1 and CDR2 from the germline V gene are LGHNA and YSLEER. Here the CDR3 reads CASSQDGGRNSDTQYF. Written as DNA, the CDR3 is TGCGCCAGCAGCCAAGATGGGGGAAGAAACTCAGATACGCAGTATTTT.

This clonotype was seen more than once but under ten times. The chain joins TRBV6-5 to TRBJ2-2; no reliable D call. The CDR3 sequence is 14 residues long. V lost 0 bases and J 6 bases, leaving 8 bases between the germline ends. From germline, CDR1 is MNHEY and CDR2 SVGAGI. The CDR3 region has the DNA TGTGCCAGCAGTTACTCTAACATTGCCGGGGAGCTGTTTTTT. Its translation: CASSYSNIAGELFF.